The 8 T cell receptor beta chains below come from one sample, sequenced in a study of tumor-infiltrating lymphocytes in primary liver carcinoma. TCR beta cDNA was prepared out of 450 to 500 ng total RNA by means of a constant-region primer. Slightly modified ARM-PCR, run as three nested multiplex PCR rounds, produced the TCR beta libraries. TRBV1-TRBV30 forward primers paired with a C-beta reverse primer drove the first two PCR rounds, roughly 10 cycles each. TCRdb reanalysed the multiplex PCR reads using MiXCR and keeps one entry per CDR3 protein. The sample includes more than 95,000 distinct CDR3 sequences, 55% to 75% seen only once; the top ten take 8% to 9%. Scientists recovered RNA and DNA together from around 20-30 mg of unsorted bulk tissue. The material sequenced was liver tumor tissue from sampling region 3. Subset denoted: tumor region T3, left-lateral pole. The receptors here all came from a woman aged 55-70 years with primary liver carcinoma and hepatitis B virus infection.

This clonotype rates as medium-sized. Here the CDR3 DNA reads TGTGCCAGCAGCTTAGCAGGGTTAGGAGAAAAACTGTTTTTT. Residues: CASSLAGLGEKLFF. The rearrangement uses TRBV11-2 and TRBJ1-4, with D perhaps matching TRBD1 (5 bases). The V end was cut by 1 base, the J end by 8 bases, with 11 bases between. This CDR3 region has 14 residues. Looked up from germline, CDR1 is SGHAT and CDR2 is FQNNGV.

Remarks on this clonotype: A much larger clonotype is one base distant, so this may be a read error. The conserved final phenylalanine or tryptophan is absent from the CDR3, which likely points to a read error. The chain carries TRBV6-4 and TRBJ2-3, with D unresolved. The CDR3 length is 15 residues. The germline V and J ends were trimmed by 4 bases and 0 bases, with 11 bases remaining between them. Per the germline V gene, CDR1 is MRHNA and CDR2 is SNTAGT. The CDR3 loop is CASSAGVSSTDTQYL. The DNA of the CDR3 is TGTGCCAGCAGTGCTGGTGTTTCCAGCACAGATACGCAGTATCTT.

This clonotype was observed at least ten times. The chain recombines TRBV14 with TRBJ2-1; the D call may be TRBD1 or TRBD2 (5 bases each). Trimming took 4 bases from V and 8 from J, leaving 12 bases between them. Germline V gene sequence: CDR1 SGHDN, CDR2 FVKESK. The CDR3 loop spans 13 amino acids. The CDR3 here is CASSRGTWDEQFF. As DNA, the CDR3 is TGTGCCAGCAGCCGAGGGACCTGGGATGAGCAGTTCTTC.

In nucleotides, the CDR3 is TGTGCCAGCAACCCCTCTCCCCGTGGGACAGGAGACACCGGGGAGCTGTTTTTT. It encodes CASNPSPRGTGDTGELFF. The chain combines TRBV7-9 with TRBJ2-2; 8 bases align to TRBD1. Trimming took 7 bases from V and 3 from J; bases not matched to a gene: 16. The CDR3 runs to 18 residues. Germline V gene data show CDR1 as SEHNR and CDR2 as FQNEAQ (reference sequence).

In regard to this clonotype: The junction departs from the called germline gene at one end, perhaps through a read error. The V gene is TRBV6-2 or TRBV6-3, the J gene TRBJ1-1; D unresolved. Germline V gene sequence: CDR1 MNHEY, CDR2 SVGEGT. The CDR3 runs 14 residues. The CDR3 DNA follows: TGTGCCAGCAGTTACCTACAGAAGAACATTGAAGCTTTCTTT. Its protein product is CASSYLQKNIEAFF.

Points on this clonotype: The junction departs from germline at one end; a sequencing error may be responsible. This CDR3 reads CASNLGGLTYMSYTQYF. The CDR3 nucleotides are TGTGCCAGCAACTTAGGGGGACTAACGTACATGTCATATACGCAGTATTTT. The chain has TRBV11-2 and TRBJ2-3, with D possibly being TRBD2 (7 bases). The CDR3 is made up of 17 amino acids. In germline, CDR1 is SGHAT, CDR2 FQNNGV.

This clonotype was recorded only once. J is TRBJ2-5 and V is TRBV21-1; the D call TRBD1 from the table was never checked on the DNA. TRBV21-1 is labeled a pseudogene. The CDR3 loop spans 15 amino acids. CDR3 in DNA: TGTGCCAGCTGCAAAGCGTCGGGCGCCGGGGAGACCCAGTACTTC. It codes for CASCKASGAGETQYF.

Of note for this clonotype: The junction departs from germline at one end; a sequencing error may be responsible. This chain joins TRBV5-8 and TRBJ2-2, with TRBD2 as a possible D gene (5 bases). Germline V gives CDR1 SGHTS, CDR2 YDEGEE. CDR3 size: 16 residues. The CDR3 loop is CASSLAGGRGTWELFF. CDR3 sequence (DNA): TGTGCCAGCAGCTTGGCCGGCGGGCGTGGCACCTGGGAGCTGTTTTTT.